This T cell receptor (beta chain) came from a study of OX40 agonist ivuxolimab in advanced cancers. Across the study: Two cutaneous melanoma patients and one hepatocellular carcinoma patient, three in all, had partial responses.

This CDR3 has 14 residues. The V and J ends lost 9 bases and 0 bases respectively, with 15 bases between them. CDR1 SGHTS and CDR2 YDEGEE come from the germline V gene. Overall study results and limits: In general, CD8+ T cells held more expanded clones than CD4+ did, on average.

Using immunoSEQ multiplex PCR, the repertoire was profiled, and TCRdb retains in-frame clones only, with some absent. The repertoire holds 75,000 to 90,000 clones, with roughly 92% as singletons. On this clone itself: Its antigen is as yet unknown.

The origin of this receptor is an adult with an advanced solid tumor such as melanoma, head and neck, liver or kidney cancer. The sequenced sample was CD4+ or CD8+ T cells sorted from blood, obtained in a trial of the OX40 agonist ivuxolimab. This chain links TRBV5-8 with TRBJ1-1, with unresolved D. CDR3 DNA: TGTGCCATGCCTTACTCTAGGGTGAACACTGAAGCTTTCTTT. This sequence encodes CAMPYSRVNTEAFF. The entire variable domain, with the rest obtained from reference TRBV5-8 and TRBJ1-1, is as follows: EAGVTQSPTHLIKTRGQQATLRCSPISGHTSVYWYQQALGLGLQFLLWYDEGEERNRGNFPPRFSGRQFPNYSSELNVNALELEDSALYLCAMPYSRVNTEAFFGQGTRLTVV.